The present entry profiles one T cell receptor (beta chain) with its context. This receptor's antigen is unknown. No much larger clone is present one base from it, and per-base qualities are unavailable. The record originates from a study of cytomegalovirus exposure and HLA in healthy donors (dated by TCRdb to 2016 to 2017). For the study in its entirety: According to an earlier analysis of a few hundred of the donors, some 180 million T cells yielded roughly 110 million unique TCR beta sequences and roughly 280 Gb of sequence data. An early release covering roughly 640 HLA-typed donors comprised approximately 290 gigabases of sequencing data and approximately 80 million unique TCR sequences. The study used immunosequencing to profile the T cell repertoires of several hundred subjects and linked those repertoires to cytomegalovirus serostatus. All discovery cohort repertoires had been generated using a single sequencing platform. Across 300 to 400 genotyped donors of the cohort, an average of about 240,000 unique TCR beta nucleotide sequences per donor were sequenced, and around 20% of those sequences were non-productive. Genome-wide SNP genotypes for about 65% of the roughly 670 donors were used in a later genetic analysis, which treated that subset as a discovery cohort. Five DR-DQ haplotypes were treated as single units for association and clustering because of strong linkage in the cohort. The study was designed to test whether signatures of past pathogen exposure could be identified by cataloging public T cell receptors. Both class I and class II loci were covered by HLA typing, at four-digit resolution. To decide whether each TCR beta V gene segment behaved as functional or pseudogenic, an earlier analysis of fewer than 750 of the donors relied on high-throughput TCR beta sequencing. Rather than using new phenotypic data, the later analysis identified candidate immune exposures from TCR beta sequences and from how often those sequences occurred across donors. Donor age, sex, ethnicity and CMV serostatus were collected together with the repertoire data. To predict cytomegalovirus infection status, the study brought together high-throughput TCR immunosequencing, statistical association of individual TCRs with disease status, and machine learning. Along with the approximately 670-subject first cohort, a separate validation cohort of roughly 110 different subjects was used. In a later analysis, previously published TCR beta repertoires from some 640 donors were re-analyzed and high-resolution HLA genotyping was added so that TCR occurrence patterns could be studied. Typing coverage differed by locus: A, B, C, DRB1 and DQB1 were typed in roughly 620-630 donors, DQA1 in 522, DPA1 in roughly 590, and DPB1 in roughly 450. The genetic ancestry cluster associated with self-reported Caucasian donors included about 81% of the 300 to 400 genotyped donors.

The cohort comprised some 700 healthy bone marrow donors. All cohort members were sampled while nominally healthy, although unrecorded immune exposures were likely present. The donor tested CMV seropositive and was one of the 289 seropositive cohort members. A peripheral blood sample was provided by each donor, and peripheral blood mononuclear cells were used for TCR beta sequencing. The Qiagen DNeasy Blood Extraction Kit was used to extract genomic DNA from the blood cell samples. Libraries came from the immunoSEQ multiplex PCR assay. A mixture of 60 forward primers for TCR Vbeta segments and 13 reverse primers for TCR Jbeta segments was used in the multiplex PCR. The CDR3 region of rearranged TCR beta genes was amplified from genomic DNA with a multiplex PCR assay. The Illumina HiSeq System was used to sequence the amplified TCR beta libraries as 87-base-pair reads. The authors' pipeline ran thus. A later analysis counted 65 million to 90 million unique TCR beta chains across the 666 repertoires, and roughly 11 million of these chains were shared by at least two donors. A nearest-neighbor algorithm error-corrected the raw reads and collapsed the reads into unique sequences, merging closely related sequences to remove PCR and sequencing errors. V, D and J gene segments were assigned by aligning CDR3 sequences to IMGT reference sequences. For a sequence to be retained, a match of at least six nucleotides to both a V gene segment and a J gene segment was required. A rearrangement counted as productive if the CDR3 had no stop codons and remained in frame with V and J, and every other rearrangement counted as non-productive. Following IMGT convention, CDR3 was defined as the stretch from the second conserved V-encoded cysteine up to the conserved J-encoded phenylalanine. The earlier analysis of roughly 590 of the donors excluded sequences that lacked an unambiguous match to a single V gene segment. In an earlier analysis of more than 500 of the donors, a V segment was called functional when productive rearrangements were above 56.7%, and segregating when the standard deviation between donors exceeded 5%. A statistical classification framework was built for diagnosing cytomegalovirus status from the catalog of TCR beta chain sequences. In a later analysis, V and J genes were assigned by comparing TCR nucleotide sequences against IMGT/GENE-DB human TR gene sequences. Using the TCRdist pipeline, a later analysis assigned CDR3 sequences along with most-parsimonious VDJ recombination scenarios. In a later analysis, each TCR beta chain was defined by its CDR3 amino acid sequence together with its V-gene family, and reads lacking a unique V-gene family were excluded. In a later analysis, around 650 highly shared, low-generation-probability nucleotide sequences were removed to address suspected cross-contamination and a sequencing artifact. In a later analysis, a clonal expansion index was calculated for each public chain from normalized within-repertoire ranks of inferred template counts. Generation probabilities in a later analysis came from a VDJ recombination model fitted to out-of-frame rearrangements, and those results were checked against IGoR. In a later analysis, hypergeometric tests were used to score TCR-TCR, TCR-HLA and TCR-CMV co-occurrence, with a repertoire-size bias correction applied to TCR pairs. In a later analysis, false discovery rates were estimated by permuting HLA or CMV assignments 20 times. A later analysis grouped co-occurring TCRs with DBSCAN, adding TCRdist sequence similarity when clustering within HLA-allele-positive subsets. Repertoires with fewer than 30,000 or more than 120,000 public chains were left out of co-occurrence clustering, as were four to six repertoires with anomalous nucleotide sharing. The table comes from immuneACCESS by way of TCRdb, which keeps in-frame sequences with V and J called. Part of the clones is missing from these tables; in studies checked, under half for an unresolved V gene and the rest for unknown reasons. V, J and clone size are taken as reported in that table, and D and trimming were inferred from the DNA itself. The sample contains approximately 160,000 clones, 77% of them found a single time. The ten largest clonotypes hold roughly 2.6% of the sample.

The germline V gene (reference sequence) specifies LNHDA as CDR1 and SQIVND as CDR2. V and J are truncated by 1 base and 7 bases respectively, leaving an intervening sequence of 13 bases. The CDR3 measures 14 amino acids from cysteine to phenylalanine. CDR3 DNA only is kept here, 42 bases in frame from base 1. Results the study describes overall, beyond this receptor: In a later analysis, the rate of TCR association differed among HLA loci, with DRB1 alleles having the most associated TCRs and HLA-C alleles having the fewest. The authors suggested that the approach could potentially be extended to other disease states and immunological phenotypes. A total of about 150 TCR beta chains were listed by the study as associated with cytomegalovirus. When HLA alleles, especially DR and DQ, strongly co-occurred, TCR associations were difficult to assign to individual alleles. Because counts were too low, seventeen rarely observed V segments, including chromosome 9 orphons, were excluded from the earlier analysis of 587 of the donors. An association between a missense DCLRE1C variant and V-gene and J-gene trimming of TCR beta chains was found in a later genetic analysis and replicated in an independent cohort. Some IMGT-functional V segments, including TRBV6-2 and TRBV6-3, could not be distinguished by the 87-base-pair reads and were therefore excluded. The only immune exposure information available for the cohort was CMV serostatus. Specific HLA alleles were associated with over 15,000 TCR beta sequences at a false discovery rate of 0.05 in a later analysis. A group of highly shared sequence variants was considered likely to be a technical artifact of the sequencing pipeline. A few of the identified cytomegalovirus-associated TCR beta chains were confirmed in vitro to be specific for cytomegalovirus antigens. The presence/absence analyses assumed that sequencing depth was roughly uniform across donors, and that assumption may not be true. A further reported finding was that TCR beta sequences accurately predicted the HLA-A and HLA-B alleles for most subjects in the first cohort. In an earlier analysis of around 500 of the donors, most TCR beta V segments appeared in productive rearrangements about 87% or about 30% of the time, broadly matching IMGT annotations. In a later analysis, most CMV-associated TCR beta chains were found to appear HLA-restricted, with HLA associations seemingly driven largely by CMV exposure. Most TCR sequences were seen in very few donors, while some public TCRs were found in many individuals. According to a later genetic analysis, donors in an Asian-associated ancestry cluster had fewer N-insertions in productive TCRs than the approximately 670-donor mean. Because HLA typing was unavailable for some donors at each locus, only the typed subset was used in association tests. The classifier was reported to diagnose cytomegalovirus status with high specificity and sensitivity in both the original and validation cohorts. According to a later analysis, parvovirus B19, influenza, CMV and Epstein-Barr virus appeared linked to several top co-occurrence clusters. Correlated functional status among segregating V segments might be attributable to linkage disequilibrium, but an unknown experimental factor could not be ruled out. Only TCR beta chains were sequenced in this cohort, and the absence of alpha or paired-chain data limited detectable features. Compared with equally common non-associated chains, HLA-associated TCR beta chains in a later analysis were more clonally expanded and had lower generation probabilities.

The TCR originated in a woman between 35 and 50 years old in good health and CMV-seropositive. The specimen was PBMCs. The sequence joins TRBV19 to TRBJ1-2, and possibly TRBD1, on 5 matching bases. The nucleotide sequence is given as TGTGCCAGTAGTATAGTAGGAGGGGTTGGTGGCTACACCTTC. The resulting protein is CASSIVGGVGGYTF.